This T cell receptor (beta chain) was profiled in a study of cytomegalovirus exposure and HLA in healthy donors. Germline lookup yields CDR1 SGHVS and CDR2 FNYEAQ. V lost 5 bases, J lost 3 bases, and 8 bases stayed unmatched. This CDR3 spans 15 amino acids. Using immunoSEQ multiplex PCR, the repertoire was profiled, and TCRdb retains in-frame clones only, with some absent. The sample lists 150,000 or so clones, 94% seen once, with approximately 2% in the top ten. The study's findings and limits: Under in vitro conditions, a few CMV-associated chains were confirmed as specific for CMV antigens. Cytomegalovirus association was listed for about 160 TCR beta chains. Among TCR sequences, most were rare, though some public TCRs appeared in many donors.

This clone was counted once. What it recognizes is unknown. Sequencing input: PBMCs. This sequence was found in a man aged 18 to 29 in good health and CMV-seropositive. The genes are TRBV7-6 and TRBJ1-2, with 8 bases lining up with TRBD1. The chain's CDR3 is CASSPRTGIDYGYTF. CDR3 nucleotides: TGTGCCAGCAGCCCTCGGACAGGGATCGACTATGGCTACACCTTC.